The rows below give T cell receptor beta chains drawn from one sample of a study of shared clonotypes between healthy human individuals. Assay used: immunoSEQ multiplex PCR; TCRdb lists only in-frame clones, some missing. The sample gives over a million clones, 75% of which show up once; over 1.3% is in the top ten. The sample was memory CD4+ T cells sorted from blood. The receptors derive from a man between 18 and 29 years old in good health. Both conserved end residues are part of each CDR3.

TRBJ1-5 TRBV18 CASSPNSGGANQPQHF
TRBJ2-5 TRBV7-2 CASSLVGTPQETQYF
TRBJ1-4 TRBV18 CASSPTGEGATNEKLFF
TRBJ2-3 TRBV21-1 CASSNGERVTDTQYF
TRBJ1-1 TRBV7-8 CASSSFLEGATEAFF
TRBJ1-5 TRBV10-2 CASRSGAGQPQHF
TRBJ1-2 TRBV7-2 CASSLRSGDYGYTF
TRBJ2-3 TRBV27 CASRTSTDTQYF
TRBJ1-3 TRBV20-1 CSARTGNTIYF
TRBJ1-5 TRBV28 CASSFLGQADNQPQHF
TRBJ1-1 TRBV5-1 CASSRDRQNTEAFF
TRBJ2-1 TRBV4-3 CASSQILYGYNEQFF
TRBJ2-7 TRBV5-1 CASSLGQYEQYF
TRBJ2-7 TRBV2 CASSRDRGSYEQYF
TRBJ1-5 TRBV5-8 CASSLRGGAYQPQHF
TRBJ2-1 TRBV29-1 CSGKLAGGRNEQFF
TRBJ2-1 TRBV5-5 CASSPGTGGYNEQFF
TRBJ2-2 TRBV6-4 CASSIRQGGNTGELFF
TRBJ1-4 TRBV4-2 CASSQDLREKLFF
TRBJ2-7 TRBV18 CASSTTGTGEYEQYF
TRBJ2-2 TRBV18 CASSPQTVWDTGELFF
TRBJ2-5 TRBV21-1 CASSKAWLGEGETQYF
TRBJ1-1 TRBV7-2 CASSSTGGVTEAFF
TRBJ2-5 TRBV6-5 CASSYGGSKETQYF
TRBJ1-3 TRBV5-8 CASTVQGASGNTIYF
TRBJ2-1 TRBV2 CASSEGLLAGAEQFF
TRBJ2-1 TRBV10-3 CAISESGGLLEQFF
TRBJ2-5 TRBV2 CASSLGLGETQYF
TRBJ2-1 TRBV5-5 CASSAPGRSGGREQFF
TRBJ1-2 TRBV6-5 CASSYSIESGYTF
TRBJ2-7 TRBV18 CASSPPSAREQYF
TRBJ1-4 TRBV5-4 CASSLGQSNEKLFF
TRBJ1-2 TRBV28 CASSLSRQNNYGYTF
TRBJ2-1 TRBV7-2 CASSFSGLSYNEQFF
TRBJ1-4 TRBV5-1 CASSPTLTNEKLFF
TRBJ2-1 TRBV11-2 CASSLSWGRYNEQFF
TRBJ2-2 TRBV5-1 CASSLAALAANTGELFF
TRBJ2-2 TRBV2 CASRSSGSYGELFF
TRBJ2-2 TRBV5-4 CASSLGLAGAKNTGELFF
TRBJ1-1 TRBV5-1 CASSLGTVRGLGEAFF
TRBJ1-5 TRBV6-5 CASSRDGGNQPQHF
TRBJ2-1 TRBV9 CASSDSGNSYNEQFF
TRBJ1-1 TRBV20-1 CSAYAHEAFF
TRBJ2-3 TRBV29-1 CSVLPSDLDTQYF